Described below is a single T cell receptor beta chain sequence and its context. What antigen it recognizes has not been identified. No clone much larger than this one lies a single base away; base qualities are absent. These data are taken from a study of blood T cell repertoires in COVID-19 (TCRdb year 2020). General notes on the study: Collaborator samples came from the United States, Italy and Spain and covered acute and convalescent phases of COVID-19. The prospective study material was composed of cDNA or gDNA derived from T cells, B-cell-depleted T cells, or PBMCs. The dataset comprised deeply sampled blood TCRbeta repertoires from subjects exposed to, actively infected with, or recovered from COVID-19. The repertoires were released in a freely available public database meant as a resource for research on the immune response to SARS-CoV-2. Nearly every sample came with metadata listing a de-identified subject ID, COVID-19 status, age in years and sex. Where available, HLA class I and class II types were taken from metadata supplied by the sample provider and were not determined by assay-based typing. The samples were drawn from two sources: the first 160 participants of the ongoing ImmuneRACE study, and 1,000 to 1,500 subjects contributed by 6 global collaborators. General study outcomes and caveats: How much clinical and demographic metadata was included differed by source and by participant, and the metadata was provided uncurated.

Each collaborating institution followed its own protocols to collect whole blood in K2EDTA tubes. For TCRbeta analysis, collaborators shipped samples as frozen whole blood, isolated PBMCs, or DNA extracted from either of those sample types. TCRbeta CDR3 regions were amplified from genomic DNA by means of the immunoSEQ Assay, a bias-controlled multiplex PCR. As for the authors' bioinformatics: The number of nucleated cells in each sample was estimated by amplification of reference gene primers within the assay. To quantify the absolute abundance of each unique TCRbeta CDR3 rearrangement, sequence reads were collapsed and filtered. For each sample, productive Simpson clonality was calculated as the square root of Simpson's diversity index across productive rearrangements. Not all clones reach the TCRdb copy of this immuneACCESS table, which keeps in-frame sequences only. Checked studies attribute under half of the gap to unresolved V genes and leave the rest unexplained. The V and J calls and clone size were taken over from that table, and D and trimming were inferred from the DNA. The sample profile shows tens of thousands of clones; about 87% of them were found once. The top ten clonotypes cover approximately 15% of the sample.

The V and J ends are trimmed by 6 bases and 4 bases, leaving 9 bases between them. Inclusive of the bounding cysteine and phenylalanine, the CDR3 is 12 residues long. Left in the record is the CDR3 DNA by itself, 36 bases read in frame from the first base. The material sequenced was peripheral blood. The chain is made from TRBV12-3 or TRBV12-4 and TRBJ2-5; the best D guess is TRBD2, with 5 bases matching. This clonotype was obtained from a man aged 70-80 years with active COVID-19. The CDR3 sequence is CASSFEGETQYF. The DNA reads as follows: TGTGCCAGCAGCTTCGAGGGAGAGACCCAGTACTTC.